The entry below gives a single T cell receptor beta chain sequence along with its context. Data came from immunoSEQ multiplex PCR; TCRdb stores just in-frame clones and leaves some out. The profile shows 85,000 to 90,000 clones, about 87% of them singletons. The data stem from a study of T cells after somatic rescue of genetic block. Germline assignment: CDR1 SGHNT and CDR2 YYREEE (reference sequence). The CDR3 spans 15 residues. J was trimmed by 5 bases and V by 2 bases; bases with no gene match: 10. The source of this sequence is a woman in her late teens or twenties. Sequencing was carried out using peripheral blood mononuclear cells (PBMCs). The chain recombines TRBV5-4 with TRBJ2-7; 7 bases agree with TRBD2. CDR3 in amino acids: CASSFGGRRIDEQYF. The CDR3 DNA reads TGTGCCAGCAGCTTTGGCGGGAGAAGGATCGACGAGCAGTACTTC. The complete variable domain, with remaining parts taken from reference TRBV5-4 and TRBJ2-7, reads ETGVTQSPTHLIKTRGQQVTLRCSSQSGHNTVSWYQQALGQGPQFIFQYYREEENGRGNFPPRFSGLQFPNYSSELNVNALELDDSALYLCASSFGGRRIDEQYFGPGTRLTVT.